This T cell receptor beta chain was observed in a study of T cell responses to AZD1222 COVID-19 vaccine. Study-wide points: The span of vaccine-associated CD4 TCRs extended across spike, with dominance at 160-218 and 743-854. A rise in Spike-specific TCR breadth and depth followed two AZD1222 doses. Reports indicate that nearly half of spike-specific TCRs are directed at unmutated variant regions.

The table lists this clone with a count of one. Its antigen is still unknown. V lost 0 bases to trimming and J lost 4 bases, with 9 bases between them. Germline V CDR1 and CDR2: WSHSY, SAAADI. The CDR3 length is 14 residues. This table comes from immunoSEQ multiplex PCR, and its TCRdb copy is limited to in-frame clones, with some not included. This sample has 150,000 to 200,000 clones; just under 95% occur once, and the top ten carry about 1%. Here the sequenced sample was peripheral blood, taken on day 0 of AZD1222 vaccination. This receptor was taken from an adult in good health. The chain carries TRBV10-2 and TRBJ1-2; no definite D call. CDR3 amino acids: CASSESTDLYGYTF. CDR3 sequence (DNA): TGCGCCAGCAGTGAGTCGACCGATCTCTATGGCTACACCTTC.